Below, 5 T cell receptor beta chains from the same sample are listed, as sequenced in a study of shared clonotypes between healthy human individuals. Measured with immunoSEQ multiplex PCR; TCRdb has only the in-frame clones, and not every one. Of about 2 million clones listed, roughly 95% are singletons. Only CD45RO-negative cells positively selected for CCR7 counted as naive CD8 cells, so terminally differentiated effector memory CD45RA+ cells were excluded. The sequencing input was naive CD8+ T cells sorted from blood. Receptors were obtained from a man between 18 and 29 years old in good health.

The chain joins TRBV6-5 to TRBJ1-2; possible D gene TRBD1, 5 bases. The CDR3 totals 15 residues. Trimming took 7 bases from V and 4 from J, leaving 19 bases between them. The V gene's germline CDR1 is MNHEY and CDR2 SVGAGI. The CDR3 region has the DNA TGTGCCAGCACTACCATGGAGGGACCGGGCTATGGCTACACCTTC. It codes for CASTTMEGPGYGYTF.

The chain links TRBV27 to TRBJ2-3; D not resolved. Trimming removed 7 bases from V and 2 bases from J, with 13 bases in between. Germline loops: CDR1 MNHEY, CDR2 SMNVEV (reference sequence). This CDR3 is 14 amino acids long. CDR3 loop: CASTPTGLTDTQYF. In nucleotides, the CDR3 is TGTGCCAGCACCCCCACGGGCCTCACAGATACGCAGTATTTT.

The chain carries TRBV5-1 and TRBJ2-5; the D call may be TRBD1 or TRBD2 (5 bases each). The CDR3 has 14 amino acids. The germline V gene encodes CDR1 SGHRS and CDR2 YFSETQ. V was shortened by 0 bases and J by 5 bases, with 11 bases between the two germline ends. The CDR3 here is CASSLVVGVETQYF. CDR3 DNA: TGCGCCAGCAGCTTGGTCGTGGGGGTTGAGACCCAGTACTTC. Full variable domain (remainder filled in from reference TRBV5-1 and TRBJ2-5): KAGVTQTPRYLIKTRGQQVTLSCSPISGHRSVSWYQQTPGQGLQFLFEYFSETQRNKGNFPGRFSGRQFSNSRSEMNVSTLELGDSALYLCASSLVVGVETQYFGPGTRLLVL.

The chain recombines TRBV4-1 with TRBJ1-5; D is perhaps TRBD1 (6 bases). The CDR3 contains 17 residues. V lost 3 bases, J lost 5 bases, and 20 bases lay in between. Germline CDR1 reads MGHRA; CDR2 reads YSYEKL. In DNA, the CDR3 is TGCGCCAGCAGCCACATCCTAGGGACACAGCCTGATCAGCCCCAGCATTTT. Amino acid sequence: CASSHILGTQPDQPQHF.

The V gene is TRBV19, the J gene TRBJ2-7; 8 bases fit TRBD1. With 6 bases clipped from V and 3 bases from J, the junction kept 7 bases outside the gene matches. CDR1 is LNHDA and CDR2 is SQIVND in the germline V gene (reference sequence). CDR3 length: 14 amino acids. The CDR3 nucleotides read TGTGCCAGTAGCTCCGCCGGGACAGGCTACGAGCAGTACTTC. Its protein is CASSSAGTGYEQYF.